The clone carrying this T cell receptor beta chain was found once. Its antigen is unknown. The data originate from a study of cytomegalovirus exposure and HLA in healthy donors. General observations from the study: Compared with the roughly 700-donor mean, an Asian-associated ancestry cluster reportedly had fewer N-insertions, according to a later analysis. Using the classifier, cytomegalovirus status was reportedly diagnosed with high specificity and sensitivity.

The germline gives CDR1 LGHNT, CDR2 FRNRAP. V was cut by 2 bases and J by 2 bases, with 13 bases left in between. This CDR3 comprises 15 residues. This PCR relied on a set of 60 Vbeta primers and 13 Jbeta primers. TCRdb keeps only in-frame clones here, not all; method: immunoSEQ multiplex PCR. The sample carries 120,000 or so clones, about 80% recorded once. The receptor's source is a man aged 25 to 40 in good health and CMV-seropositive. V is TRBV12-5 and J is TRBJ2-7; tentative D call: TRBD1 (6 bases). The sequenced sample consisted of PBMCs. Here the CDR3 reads CASGLPTGKTYEQYF. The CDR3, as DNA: TGTGCTAGTGGTTTGCCCACAGGGAAGACCTACGAGCAGTACTTC.